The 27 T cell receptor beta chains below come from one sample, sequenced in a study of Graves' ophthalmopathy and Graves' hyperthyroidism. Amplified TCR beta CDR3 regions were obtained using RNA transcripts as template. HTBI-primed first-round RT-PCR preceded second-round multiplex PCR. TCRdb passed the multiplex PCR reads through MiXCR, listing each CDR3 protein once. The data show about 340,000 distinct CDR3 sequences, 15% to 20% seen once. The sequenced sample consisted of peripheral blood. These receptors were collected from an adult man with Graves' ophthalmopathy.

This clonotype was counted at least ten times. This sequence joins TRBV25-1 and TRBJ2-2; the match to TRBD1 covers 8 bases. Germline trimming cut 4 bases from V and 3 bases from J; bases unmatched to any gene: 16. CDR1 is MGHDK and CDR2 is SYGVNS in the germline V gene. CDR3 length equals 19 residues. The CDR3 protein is CASSVSRPGGELYTGELFF. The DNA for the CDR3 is TGTGCCAGCAGTGTATCCAGGCCAGGGGGCGAATTGTACACCGGGGAGCTGTTTTTT.

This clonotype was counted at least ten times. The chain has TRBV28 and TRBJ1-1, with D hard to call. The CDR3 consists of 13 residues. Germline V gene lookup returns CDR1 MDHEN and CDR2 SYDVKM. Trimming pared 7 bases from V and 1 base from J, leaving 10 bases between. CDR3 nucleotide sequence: TGTGCCAGCATGATGAGCCAGAACACTGAAGCTTTCTTT. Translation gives CASMMSQNTEAFF.

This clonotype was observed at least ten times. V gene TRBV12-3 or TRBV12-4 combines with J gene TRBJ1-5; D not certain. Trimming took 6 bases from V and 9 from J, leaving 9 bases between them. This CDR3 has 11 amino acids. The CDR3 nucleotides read TGTGCCAGCAGCCCCGGTGGGCCCCAGCATTTT. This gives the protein CASSPGGPQHF.

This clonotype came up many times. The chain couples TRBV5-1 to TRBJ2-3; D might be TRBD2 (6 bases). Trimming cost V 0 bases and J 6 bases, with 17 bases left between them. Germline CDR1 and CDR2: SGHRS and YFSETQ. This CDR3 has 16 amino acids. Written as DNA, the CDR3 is TGCGCCAGCAGCTTGGTTGCGGGGTCACGCAGGGATACGCAGTATTTT. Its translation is CASSLVAGSRRDTQYF.

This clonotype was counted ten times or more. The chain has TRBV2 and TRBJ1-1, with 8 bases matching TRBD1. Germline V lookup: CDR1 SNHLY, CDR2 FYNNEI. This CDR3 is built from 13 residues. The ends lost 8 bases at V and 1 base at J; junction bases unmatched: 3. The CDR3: CASRQGRNTEAFF. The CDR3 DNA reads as TGTGCCAGCCGACAGGGGCGGAACACTGAAGCTTTCTTT. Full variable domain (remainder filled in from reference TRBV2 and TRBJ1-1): EPEVTQTPSHQVTQMGQEVILRCVPISNHLYFYWYRQILGQKVEFLVSFYNNEISEKSEIFDDQFSVERPDGSNFTLKIRSTKLEDSAMYFCASRQGRNTEAFFGQGTRLTVV.

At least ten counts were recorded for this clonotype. CDR3 bases: TGTGCCAGCAGTCGACAGGGGACGGGCAATCAGCCCCAGCATTTT. Translation gives CASSRQGTGNQPQHF. The rearrangement uses TRBV2 and TRBJ1-5, with 8 bases that match TRBD1. The trim removed 5 bases at V and 2 bases at J, leaving 5 bases unmatched. This CDR3 spans 15 amino acids. CDR1 is SNHLY and CDR2 is FYNNEI in the germline V gene.

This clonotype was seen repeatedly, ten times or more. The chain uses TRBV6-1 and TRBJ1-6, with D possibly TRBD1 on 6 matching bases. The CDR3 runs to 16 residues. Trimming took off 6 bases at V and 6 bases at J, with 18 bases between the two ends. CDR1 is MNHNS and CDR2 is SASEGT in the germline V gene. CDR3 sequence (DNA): TGTGCCAGCAGGAGGAGATCGGGACAACCTAATTCACCCCTCCACTTT. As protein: CASRRRSGQPNSPLHF.

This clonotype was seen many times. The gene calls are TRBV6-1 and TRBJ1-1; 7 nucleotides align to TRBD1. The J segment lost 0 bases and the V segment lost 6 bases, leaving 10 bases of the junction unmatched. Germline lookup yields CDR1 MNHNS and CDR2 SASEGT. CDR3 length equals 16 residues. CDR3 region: CASSPDRALMNTEAFF. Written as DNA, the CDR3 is TGTGCCAGCAGCCCCGACAGGGCCTTAATGAACACTGAAGCTTTCTTT.

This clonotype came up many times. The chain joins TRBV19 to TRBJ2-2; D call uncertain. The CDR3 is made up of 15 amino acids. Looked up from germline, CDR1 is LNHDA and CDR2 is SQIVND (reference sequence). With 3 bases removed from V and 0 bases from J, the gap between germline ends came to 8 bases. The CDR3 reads CASSMWQSNTGELFF. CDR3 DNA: TGTGCCAGTAGTATGTGGCAGTCGAACACCGGGGAGCTGTTTTTT. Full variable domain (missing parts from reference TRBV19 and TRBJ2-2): DGGITQSPKYLFRKEGQNVTLSCEQNLNHDAMYWYRQDPGQGLRLIYYSQIVNDFQKGDIAEGYSVSREKKESFPLTVTSAQKNPTAFYLCASSMWQSNTGELFFGEGSRLTVL.

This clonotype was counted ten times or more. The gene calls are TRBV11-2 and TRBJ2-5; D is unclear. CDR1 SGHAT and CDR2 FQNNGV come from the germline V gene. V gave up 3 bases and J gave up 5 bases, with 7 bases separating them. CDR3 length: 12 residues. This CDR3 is CASSFRRETQYF. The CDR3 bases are TGTGCCAGCAGCTTCCGCCGGGAGACCCAGTACTTC.

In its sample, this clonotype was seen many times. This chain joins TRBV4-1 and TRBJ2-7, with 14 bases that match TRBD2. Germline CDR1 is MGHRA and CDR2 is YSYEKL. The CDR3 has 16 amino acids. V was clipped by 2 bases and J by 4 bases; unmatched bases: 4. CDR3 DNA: TGCGCCAGCAGCCAACCGGGACTAGCGGGAGAGTACGAGCAGTACTTC. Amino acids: CASSQPGLAGEYEQYF.

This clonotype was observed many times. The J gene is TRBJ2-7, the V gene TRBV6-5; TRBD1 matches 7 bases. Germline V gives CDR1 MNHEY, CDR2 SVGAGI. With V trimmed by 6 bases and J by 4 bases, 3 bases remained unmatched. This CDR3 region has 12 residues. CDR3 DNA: TGTGCCAGCAGCGCAGGGGGTTACGAGCAGTACTTC. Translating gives CASSAGGYEQYF.

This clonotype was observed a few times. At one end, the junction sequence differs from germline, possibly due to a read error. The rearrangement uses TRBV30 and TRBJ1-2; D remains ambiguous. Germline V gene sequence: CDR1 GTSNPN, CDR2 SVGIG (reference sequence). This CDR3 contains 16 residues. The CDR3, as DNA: TGTGCCTGGACCGTCCCCGGGATATCCCGTCGGTATGGCTACATCTTC. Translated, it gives CAWTVPGISRRYGYIF.

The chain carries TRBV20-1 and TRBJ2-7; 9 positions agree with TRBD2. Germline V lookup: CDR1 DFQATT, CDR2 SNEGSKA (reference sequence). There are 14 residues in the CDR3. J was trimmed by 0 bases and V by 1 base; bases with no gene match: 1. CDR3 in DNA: TGCAGTGCTAGAGGTAGCGGGAGCTCCTACGAGCAGTACTTC. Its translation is CSARGSGSSYEQYF.

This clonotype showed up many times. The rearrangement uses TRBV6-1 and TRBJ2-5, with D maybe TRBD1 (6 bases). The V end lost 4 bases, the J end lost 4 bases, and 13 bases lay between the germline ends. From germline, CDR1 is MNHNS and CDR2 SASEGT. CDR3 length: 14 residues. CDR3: CASSVLRGRETQYF. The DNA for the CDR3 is TGTGCCAGCAGTGTTCTCAGGGGCCGAGAGACCCAGTACTTC.

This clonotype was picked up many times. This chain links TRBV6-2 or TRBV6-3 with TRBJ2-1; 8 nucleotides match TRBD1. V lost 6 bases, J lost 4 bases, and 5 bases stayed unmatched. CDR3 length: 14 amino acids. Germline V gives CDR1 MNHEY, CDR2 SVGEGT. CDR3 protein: CASRQGDLYNEQFF. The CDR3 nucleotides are TGTGCCAGCAGACAGGGGGACCTATACAATGAGCAGTTCTTC.

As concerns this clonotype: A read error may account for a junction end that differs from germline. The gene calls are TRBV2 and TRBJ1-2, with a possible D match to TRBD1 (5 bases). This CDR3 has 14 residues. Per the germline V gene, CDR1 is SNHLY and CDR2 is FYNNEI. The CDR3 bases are TGTGCCAGCATCGGGGCCAGGGCTAACTATGGCTACAACTTC. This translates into CASIGARANYGYNF.

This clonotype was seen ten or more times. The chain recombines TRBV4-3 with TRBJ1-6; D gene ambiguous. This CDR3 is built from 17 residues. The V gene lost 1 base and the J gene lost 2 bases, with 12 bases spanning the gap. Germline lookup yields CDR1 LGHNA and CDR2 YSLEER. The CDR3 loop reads CASSQGSGNPYNSPLHF. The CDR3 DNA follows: TGCGCCAGCAGCCAAGGGTCAGGCAACCCCTATAATTCACCCCTCCACTTT.

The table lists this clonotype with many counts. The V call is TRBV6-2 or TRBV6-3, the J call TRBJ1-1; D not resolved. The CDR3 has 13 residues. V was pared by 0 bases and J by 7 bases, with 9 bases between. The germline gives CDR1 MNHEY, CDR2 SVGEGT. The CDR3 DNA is TGTGCCAGCAGTTACTCGGCTTGGGTTGAAGCTTTCTTT. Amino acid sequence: CASSYSAWVEAFF.

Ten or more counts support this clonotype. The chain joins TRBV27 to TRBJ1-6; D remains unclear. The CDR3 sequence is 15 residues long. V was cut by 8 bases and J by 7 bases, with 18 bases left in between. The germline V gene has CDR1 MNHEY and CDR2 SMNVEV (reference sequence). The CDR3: CASRLSRVGNSPLHF. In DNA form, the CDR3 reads TGTGCCAGCCGACTCTCTCGGGTGGGGAATTCACCCCTCCACTTT.

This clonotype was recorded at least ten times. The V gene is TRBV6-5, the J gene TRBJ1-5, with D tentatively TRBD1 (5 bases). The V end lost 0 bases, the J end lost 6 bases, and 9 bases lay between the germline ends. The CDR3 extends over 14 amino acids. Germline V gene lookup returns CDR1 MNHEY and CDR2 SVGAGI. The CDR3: CASSYSGEGQPQHF. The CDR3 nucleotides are TGTGCCAGCAGTTACTCGGGGGAAGGTCAGCCCCAGCATTTT.

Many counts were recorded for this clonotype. CDR3 region: CASSALGSSYEQYF. The CDR3 bases are TGTGCCAGCAGTGCCCTGGGCAGTTCCTACGAGCAGTACTTC. The chain recombines TRBV27 with TRBJ2-7; unclear D gene. The CDR3 loop spans 14 amino acids. The V and J ends lost 5 bases and 1 base respectively, with 12 bases between them. Germline V gene lookup returns CDR1 MNHEY and CDR2 SMNVEV (reference sequence).

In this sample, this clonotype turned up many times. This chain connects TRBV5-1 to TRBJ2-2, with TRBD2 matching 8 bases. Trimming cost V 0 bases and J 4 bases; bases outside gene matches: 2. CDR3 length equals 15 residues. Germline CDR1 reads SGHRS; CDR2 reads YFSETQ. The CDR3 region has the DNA TGCGCCAGCAGCTTGGGACTAGCGAGCACCGGGGAGCTGTTTTTT. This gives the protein CASSLGLASTGELFF.

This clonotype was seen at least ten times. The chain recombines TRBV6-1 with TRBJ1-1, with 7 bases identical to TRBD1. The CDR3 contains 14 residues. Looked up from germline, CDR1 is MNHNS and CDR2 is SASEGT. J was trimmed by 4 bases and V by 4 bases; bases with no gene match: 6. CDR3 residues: CASSGQGLSTEAFF. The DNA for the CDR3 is TGTGCCAGCAGTGGACAGGGTTTGAGCACTGAAGCTTTCTTT.

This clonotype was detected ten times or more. The CDR3, as DNA: TGTGCCAGCAGCCGACAAACAGGGAACACTGAAGCTTTCTTT. Amino acid sequence: CASSRQTGNTEAFF. The rearrangement links TRBV7-2 to TRBJ1-1; possible D gene TRBD1, 5 bases. Germline values: CDR1 SGHTA, CDR2 FQGNSA. The V gene lost 5 bases and the J gene lost 1 base, with 11 bases spanning the gap. This CDR3 comprises 14 residues.

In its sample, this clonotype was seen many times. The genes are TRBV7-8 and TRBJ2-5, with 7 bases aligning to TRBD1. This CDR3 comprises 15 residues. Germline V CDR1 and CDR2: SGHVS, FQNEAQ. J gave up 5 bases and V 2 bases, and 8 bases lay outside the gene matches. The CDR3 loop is CASSLTRGPYETQYF. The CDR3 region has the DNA TGTGCCAGCAGCTTAACGAGGGGGCCTTACGAGACCCAGTACTTC. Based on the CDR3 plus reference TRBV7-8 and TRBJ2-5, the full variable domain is GAGVSQSPRYKVAKRGQDVALRCDPISGHVSLFWYQQALGQGPEFLTYFQNEAQLDKSGLPSDRFFAERPEGSVSTLKIQRTQQEDSAVYLCASSLTRGPYETQYFGPGTRLLVL.

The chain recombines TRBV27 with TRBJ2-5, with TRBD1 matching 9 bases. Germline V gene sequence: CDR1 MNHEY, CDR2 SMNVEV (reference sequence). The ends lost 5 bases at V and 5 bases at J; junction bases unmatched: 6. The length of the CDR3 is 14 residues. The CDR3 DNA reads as TGTGCCAGCAGTCCGGGACAGGGTTGGGAGACCCAGTACTTC. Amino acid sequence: CASSPGQGWETQYF.